Ten or more counts support the clone carrying this T cell receptor beta chain. This entry is derived from a study of T cells in Graves' hyperthyroidism and ophthalmopathy. Amplified TCR beta CDR3 regions derived from RNA transcripts. Researchers ran a first-round RT-PCR on the TCR CDR3 using the HTBI primer set. TCRdb redid the calling of the multiplex PCR reads with MiXCR, one entry per CDR3 protein. The data contain about half a million distinct CDR3 sequences, roughly a quarter of them singletons. The CDR3 contains 14 residues. V shed 6 bases and J shed 0 bases, with 9 bases lying between them. Germline-derived CDR1 and CDR2 are SNHLY and FYNNEI.

This chain joins TRBV2 and TRBJ1-5; D unclear. This sequence was found in a woman in her twenties or thirties with Graves' ophthalmopathy. The sample comprised blood. The DNA of the CDR3 is TGTGCCAGCAGGGGCGTGGGTAGCAATCAGCCCCAGCATTTT. This codes for CASRGVGSNQPQHF. The variable domain in full, with the rest retrieved from reference TRBV2 and TRBJ1-5, is EPEVTQTPSHQVTQMGQEVILRCVPISNHLYFYWYRQILGQKVEFLVSFYNNEISEKSEIFDDQFSVERPDGSNFTLKIRSTKLEDSAMYFCASRGVGSNQPQHFGDGTRLSIL.